What follows are 20 T cell receptor beta chains derived from one specimen sequenced in a study of T-cell reconstitution after alpha-beta-depleted transplantation in children. Unique molecular identifiers tagged the TCRbeta library. TCRdb re-called the PCR reads with MiXCR, one entry per CDR3 protein. Seen here are roughly 310,000 distinct CDR3 sequences, around 25% observed once, and the top ten hold roughly 9.7%. The specimen comprised PBMCs, mostly from graft donor cells, sampled 180 days after TCRalphabeta/CD19-depleted stem cell transplant. The receptors shown here come from a male patient aged 10 to 17 who had a stem cell transplant for acute lymphoblastic leukemia, so the T cells may come from the graft donor.

The chain is built from TRBV27 and TRBJ2-1; 11 nucleotides agree with TRBD2. With V trimmed by 5 bases and J by 7 bases, 10 bases remained unmatched. This CDR3 is 16 amino acids long. The V gene's germline CDR1 is MNHEY and CDR2 SMNVEV (reference sequence). This CDR3 is CASSPSSGRAWNEQFF. DNA for the CDR3: TGTGCCAGCAGTCCGAGTAGCGGGAGGGCCTGGAATGAGCAGTTCTTC.

CDR3 nucleotide sequence: TGTGCCAGCAGTTTACTCCAAAATCGGAGGGGGCAGACAGATACGCAGTATTTT. It yields the protein CASSLLQNRRGQTDTQYF. V usage is TRBV27 and J usage is TRBJ2-3, with D tentatively TRBD1 (7 bases). The CDR3 has 18 residues. Per the germline V gene, CDR1 is MNHEY and CDR2 is SMNVEV (reference sequence). The germline V and J ends were trimmed by 2 bases and 3 bases, with 21 bases remaining between them.

This clonotype was found a few times. The chain links TRBV20-1 to TRBJ1-5, with TRBD1 matching over 7 bases. This CDR3 spans 15 amino acids. With 0 bases clipped from V and 7 bases from J, the junction kept 9 bases outside the gene matches. Germline loops: CDR1 DFQATT, CDR2 SNEGSKA (reference sequence). In DNA, the CDR3 is TGCAGTGCTAGAGATCTTCTAGGGGGCGGACAGCCCCAGCATTTT. It specifies CSARDLLGGGQPQHF.

This clonotype was found a few times. The chain carries TRBV5-6 and TRBJ2-1; D is unclear. The V gene's germline CDR1 is SGHDT and CDR2 YYEEEE. The length of the CDR3 is 12 residues. Between the trimmed V and J ends, which lost 0 bases and 13 bases, there was a span of 11 bases. CDR3 loop: CASSLALEGQFF. CDR3 sequence (DNA): TGTGCCAGCAGCTTGGCGCTAGAAGGTCAGTTCTTC.

The chain has TRBV25-1 and TRBJ1-3; no reliable D call. Germline V gene data show CDR1 as MGHDK and CDR2 as SYGVNS. The V end lost 1 base, the J end lost 0 bases, and 7 bases lay between the germline ends. This CDR3 comprises 15 residues. In nucleotides, the CDR3 is TGTGCCAGCAGTGAATCTACGGCCTCTGGAAACACCATATATTTT. It yields the protein CASSESTASGNTIYF. Supplemented by reference TRBV25-1 and TRBJ1-3, the full variable domain reads EADIYQTPRYLVIGTGKKITLECSQTMGHDKMYWYQQDPGMELHLIHYSYGVNSTEKGDLSSESTVSRIRTEHFPLTLESARPSHTSQYLCASSESTASGNTIYFGEGSWLTVV.

This clonotype was observed a handful of times. CDR3 in DNA: TGTGCCAGCAGCTTAGGACTAGCTGGAGGGGACTCCTACGAGCAGTACTTC. This encodes CASSLGLAGGDSYEQYF. The chain carries TRBV7-9 and TRBJ2-7; TRBD2 matches at 7 bases. Germline CDR1 reads SEHNR; CDR2 reads FQNEAQ (reference sequence). The CDR3 is 17 amino acids. V lost 1 base and J lost 0; bases outside the gene matches: 9.

The chain employs TRBV29-1 and TRBJ1-4, with TRBD1 identical over 8 bases. With V trimmed by 4 bases and J by 7 bases, 2 bases remained unmatched. The germline CDR1 and CDR2 sequences are SQVTM and ANQGSEA. The CDR3 runs to 12 residues. The CDR3 DNA reads TGCAGCGTTGGACAGGGGCGTGAAAAACTGTTTTTT. Translated, it gives CSVGQGREKLFF.

This clonotype showed up just a few times. The V call is TRBV5-6, the J call TRBJ2-3, with D possibly matching TRBD1 (6 bases). The V gene lost 0 bases and the J gene lost 2 bases, with 10 bases spanning the gap. This CDR3 contains 15 residues. Germline CDR1 and CDR2: SGHDT and YYEEEE. CDR3 in amino acids: CASSLGQVFTDTQYF. The CDR3 nucleotides read TGTGCCAGCAGCTTGGGACAGGTCTTCACAGATACGCAGTATTTT.

This clonotype was seen a few times. The chain is built from TRBV20-1 and TRBJ2-3; possible D gene TRBD1, 6 bases. The germline V gene has CDR1 DFQATT and CDR2 SNEGSKA (reference sequence). CDR3 length equals 14 residues. The V and J ends lost 5 bases and 4 bases respectively, with 16 bases between them. The CDR3 spells CSAQGTSAPDTQYF. The CDR3 nucleotides read TGCAGTGCTCAGGGGACGTCGGCGCCAGATACGCAGTATTTT.

The genes are TRBV27 and TRBJ2-3; D may be TRBD1 or TRBD2 (5 bases each). Germline CDR1 and CDR2: MNHEY and SMNVEV (reference sequence). V dropped 6 bases and J dropped 1 base, with 11 bases sitting between them. CDR3 length: 14 amino acids. The CDR3 sequence is CASSYWGRTDTQYF. CDR3 nucleotides: TGTGCCAGCAGCTATTGGGGACGCACAGATACGCAGTATTTT.

The chain recombines TRBV3-1 with TRBJ2-7; 8 nucleotides match TRBD1. Trimming removed 0 bases from V and 2 bases from J; junction bases left unmatched: 9. The CDR3 is made up of 17 amino acids. The germline V gene encodes CDR1 LGHDT and CDR2 YNNKEL (reference sequence). The CDR3 reads CASSQDRYLTGAYEQYF. In DNA, the CDR3 is TGTGCCAGCAGCCAAGACCGGTACCTGACAGGGGCCTACGAGCAGTACTTC.

This clonotype was seen only a few times. The chain joins TRBV29-1 to TRBJ2-1, with 12 bases identical to TRBD2. From germline, CDR1 is SQVTM and CDR2 ANQGSEA. The V segment lost 0 bases and the J segment 5 bases; nucleotides outside the gene matches: 11. There are 18 residues in the CDR3. CDR3 region: CSVEDPLAGGLGHNEQFF. The CDR3 DNA follows: TGCAGCGTTGAAGATCCACTAGCGGGAGGACTAGGGCACAATGAGCAGTTCTTC.

The chain has TRBV4-1 and TRBJ2-7; D may be TRBD1 or TRBD2 (5 bases each). V shed 3 bases and J shed 3 bases, with 9 bases lying between them. The CDR3 length is 13 residues. Germline CDR1 is MGHRA and CDR2 is YSYEKL. CDR3 sequence reads: CASSQGPGYEQYF. DNA of the CDR3: TGCGCCAGCAGCCAGGGACCGGGCTACGAGCAGTACTTC.

The rearrangement links TRBV7-2 to TRBJ2-7; no definite D call. Looked up from germline, CDR1 is SGHTA and CDR2 is FQGNSA. The CDR3 is made up of 13 amino acids. V shed 1 base and J shed 6 bases, with 10 bases lying between them. Here the CDR3 reads CASSLDDRFEQYF. CDR3 nucleotides: TGTGCCAGCAGCTTAGATGACCGGTTCGAGCAGTACTTC.

J is TRBJ2-7 and V is TRBV18; possible D gene TRBD1, 6 bases. Trimming took 3 bases from V and 3 from J, leaving 9 bases between them. The germline gives CDR1 KGHSH, CDR2 LQKENI. The CDR3 extends over 13 amino acids. CDR3 DNA: TGTGCCAGCTCACCTGAACAGGGCTACGAGCAGTACTTC. Protein product: CASSPEQGYEQYF.

The V gene is TRBV11-1, the J gene TRBJ1-4; 9 bases line up with TRBD1. J was trimmed by 2 bases and V by 5 bases; bases with no gene match: 12. CDR1 and CDR2 (germline): SGHAT, FQDESV (reference sequence). The length of the CDR3 is 18 residues. The CDR3 loop is CASSRPLQGARTNEKLFF. The CDR3 DNA reads as TGTGCCAGCAGCCGGCCGCTACAGGGGGCGCGCACTAATGAAAAACTGTTTTTT.

Concerning this clonotype itself: At one end the junction does not follow the germline gene, possibly because of a read error. In DNA form, the CDR3 reads TGCGCCAGCAGCTTGGCCCGGGGCTACAATGAGCAGTTCTTC. Its translation is CASSLARGYNEQFF. The chain employs TRBV7-9 and TRBJ2-1; a possible D gene is TRBD2 (5 bases). Germline assignment: CDR1 SEHNR and CDR2 FQNEAQ (reference sequence). This CDR3 has 14 residues.

This clonotype has just a few counts. V is TRBV4-1 and J is TRBJ2-1, with D maybe TRBD2 (6 bases). The V gene lost 1 base and the J gene lost 6 bases, with 10 bases spanning the gap. The CDR3 runs to 14 residues. Per the germline V gene, CDR1 is MGHRA and CDR2 is YSYEKL. For the CDR3, the DNA is TGCGCCAGCAGCCAAGCTGGCGGGGTCAATGAGCAGTTCTTC. The encoded protein is CASSQAGGVNEQFF.

V is TRBV18 and J is TRBJ2-5; possible D gene TRBD1, 6 bases. Germline assignment: CDR1 KGHSH and CDR2 LQKENI. This CDR3 region has 16 residues. The V and J ends lost 1 base and 2 bases respectively, with 14 bases between them. Written as DNA, the CDR3 is TGTGCCAGCTCACCACGGGGCAGGGGTCCGCAAGAGACCCAGTACTTC. It encodes CASSPRGRGPQETQYF.

The sample holds a few counts of this clonotype. J is TRBJ2-1 and V is TRBV20-1; 10 nucleotides agree with TRBD2. Trimming removed 0 bases from V and 9 bases from J; junction bases left unmatched: 11. This CDR3 region has 16 residues. Germline lookup yields CDR1 DFQATT and CDR2 SNEGSKA (reference sequence). CDR3 region: CSARDVAGGLYGEQFF. CDR3 DNA: TGCAGTGCTAGAGATGTAGCGGGAGGACTGTACGGTGAGCAGTTCTTC.